Each of the 18 T cell receptor beta chains below was sequenced from the same sample in a study of patients and donors after allogeneic stem cell transplantation. TCRdb reprocessed the RT-PCR reads via MiXCR and lists one record per CDR3 protein. Here the sample spans roughly 960,000 distinct CDR3 sequences, more than 15% being singletons. The material sequenced was blood, either unsorted or a sorted T cell fraction (not recorded which). These receptors all come from a human donor who was either an allogeneic HSCT recipient or a stem cell or donor lymphocyte infusion donor (not recorded which). It is not recorded whose cells these are; they may come from a transplant donor.

This sequence joins TRBV5-1 and TRBJ2-1; 10 positions match TRBD2. This CDR3 region has 16 residues. Germline CDR1 is SGHRS and CDR2 is YFSETQ. J gave up 4 bases and V 3 bases, and 7 bases lay outside the gene matches. DNA for the CDR3: TGCGCCAGCAGCTACCTAGCGGGAGTGGTGTACAATGAGCAGTTCTTC. This encodes CASSYLAGVVYNEQFF.

This clonotype was seen more than once but under ten times. The CDR3 loop is CASSDSVWYNEQFF. CDR3 sequence (DNA): TGTGCCAGCAGTGATTCGGTCTGGTACAATGAGCAGTTCTTC. V and J are TRBV25-1 and TRBJ2-1; D remains unclear. The CDR3 runs 14 residues. Trimming stripped 3 bases from V and 4 bases from J, with 10 bases between. From germline, CDR1 is MGHDK and CDR2 SYGVNS. The full variable domain, its missing parts supplied by reference TRBV25-1 and TRBJ2-1, is EADIYQTPRYLVIGTGKKITLECSQTMGHDKMYWYQQDPGMELHLIHYSYGVNSTEKGDLSSESTVSRIRTEHFPLTLESARPSHTSQYLCASSDSVWYNEQFFGPGTRLTVL.

The chain is built from TRBV12-3 or TRBV12-4 and TRBJ2-1; TRBD2 matches at 9 bases. The V gene end was trimmed by 3 bases and the J gene end by 6 bases; junction bases not matched to a gene: 6. The CDR3 contains 15 residues. The CDR3 here is CASSFLAGGINEQFF. CDR3 bases: TGTGCCAGCAGTTTCTTGGCGGGAGGGATCAATGAGCAGTTCTTC.

The chain carries TRBV6-1 and TRBJ2-2, with D tentatively TRBD2 (6 bases). Trimming shortened V by 5 bases and J by 6 bases, and 16 bases separated the two germline ends. The germline V gene has CDR1 MNHNS and CDR2 SASEGT. The CDR3 runs to 15 residues. CDR3 amino acids: CASSNPLRDSGELFF. The CDR3 nucleotides are TGTGCCAGCAGTAACCCCCTGAGGGACTCCGGGGAGCTGTTTTTT.

About this clonotype itself: Germline and junction disagree at one end, which may indicate a read error. This chain uses TRBV6-5 with TRBJ1-1, with TRBD1 as a possible D gene (6 bases). The germline gives CDR1 MNHEY, CDR2 SVGAGI. The CDR3 has 13 amino acids. The CDR3 is CASSYHNGQKWNF. The CDR3 DNA follows: TGTGCCAGCAGTTACCACAATGGACAGAAATGGAATTTT.

The chain uses TRBV5-8 and TRBJ2-1, with D uncertain. Looked up from germline, CDR1 is SGHTS and CDR2 is YDEGEE. Trimming stripped 1 base from V and 4 bases from J, with 12 bases between. CDR3 length: 15 residues. The CDR3 DNA reads TGTGCCAGCAGCTTGTTCCCTGAGGTATACAATGAGCAGTTCTTC. Translating gives CASSLFPEVYNEQFF. The full variable domain, in which reference TRBV5-8 and TRBJ2-1 provide the parts outside the CDR3, is EAGVTQSPTHLIKTRGQQATLRCSPISGHTSVYWYQQALGLGLQFLLWYDEGEERNRGNFPPRFSGRQFPNYSSELNVNALELEDSALYLCASSLFPEVYNEQFFGPGTRLTVL.

This clonotype was found many times. In DNA form, the CDR3 reads TGTGCCATCAGTGGTCAGGGGATGAACACTGAAGCTTTCTTT. Translating it yields CAISGQGMNTEAFF. The rearrangement joins TRBV10-3 to TRBJ1-1, with D maybe TRBD1 (6 bases). CDR1 and CDR2 (germline): ENHRY, SYGVKD. This CDR3 contains 14 residues. Deletions cut 4 bases from V and 0 bases from J, with 9 bases between.

Only one count was recorded for this clonotype. The chain employs TRBV20-1 and TRBJ2-7, with 8 bases fitting TRBD2. The CDR3 is 13 amino acids. Germline values: CDR1 DFQATT, CDR2 SNEGSKA (reference sequence). Losses at the gene ends were 3 bases for V and 5 bases for J; bases not matched to a gene: 6. In nucleotides, the CDR3 is TGCAGTGCTAGGACTAGCGAAAGTAACGAGCAGTACTTC. Its translation is CSARTSESNEQYF.

This chain links TRBV20-1 with TRBJ1-2; D perhaps matches TRBD1 (5 bases). Trimming shortened V by 0 bases and J by 2 bases, and 7 bases separated the two germline ends. The CDR3 consists of 13 residues. CDR1 is DFQATT, CDR2 SNEGSKA, per germline (reference sequence). CDR3 region: CSARDSGNYGYTF. DNA for the CDR3: TGCAGTGCTAGAGATTCAGGGAACTATGGCTACACCTTC.

This clonotype was seen a few times. The J gene is TRBJ2-5, the V gene TRBV4-2; 12 bases line up with TRBD2. The CDR3 extends over 17 amino acids. V gave up 4 bases and J gave up 3 bases; unmatched junction bases: 9. Per germline, CDR1 LGHNA and CDR2 YNFKEQ. Here the CDR3 reads CASSPRTSGDLEETQYF. The CDR3 DNA reads TGTGCCAGCAGCCCGCGGACTAGCGGGGACCTAGAAGAGACCCAGTACTTC.

This clonotype was counted ten times or more. The chain joins TRBV20-1 to TRBJ2-5; TRBD2 matches 11 bases. Germline V gene sequence: CDR1 DFQATT, CDR2 SNEGSKA (reference sequence). V lost 1 base to trimming and J lost 0 bases; unmatched junction nucleotides: 4. This CDR3 has 16 residues. The CDR3 protein is CSARASGGPYQETQYF. In DNA, the CDR3 is TGCAGTGCTAGAGCTAGCGGGGGGCCGTACCAAGAGACCCAGTACTTC.

This clonotype was counted many times. The rearrangement uses TRBV4-3 and TRBJ1-2, with 8 bases aligning to TRBD1. CDR1 and CDR2 from the germline V gene are LGHNA and YSLEER. The CDR3 loop spans 15 amino acids. After removal of 0 bases from V and 9 bases from J, the junction contained 9 bases not matched to a gene. CDR3 sequence (DNA): TGCGCCAGCAGCCAAGATTGGACAGGGACGGAAAGCTACACCTTC. It translates to CASSQDWTGTESYTF.

In this sample, this clonotype turned up a few times. The chain joins TRBV4-2 to TRBJ1-2; a weak D match, TRBD1 (5 bases). The V end lost 0 bases, the J end lost 4 bases, and 9 bases lay between the germline ends. The CDR3 contains 14 residues. CDR1 and CDR2 from the germline V gene are LGHNA and YNFKEQ. In DNA form, the CDR3 reads TGTGCCAGCAGCCAAGATGGTCAGGGCTATGGCTACACCTTC. It translates to CASSQDGQGYGYTF.

The chain has TRBV25-1 and TRBJ1-2; D is unclear. Germline assignment: CDR1 MGHDK and CDR2 SYGVNS. The CDR3 covers 14 residues. V was pared by 1 base and J by 0 bases, with 6 bases between. The CDR3 bases are TGTGCCAGCAGTGAATGGAGGGCTAACTATGGCTACACCTTC. Amino acids: CASSEWRANYGYTF.

This clonotype was picked up one time. The chain combines TRBV7-2 with TRBJ1-2; D call uncertain. V was trimmed by 3 bases and J by 7 bases, leaving 12 bases between them. Per germline, CDR1 SGHTA and CDR2 FQGNSA. CDR3 length: 13 amino acids. DNA of the CDR3: TGTGCCAGCAGCTTCCGACCTGAAATTGGCTACACCTTC. It specifies CASSFRPEIGYTF.

CDR3 amino acids: CASSIATPSNQPQHF. For the CDR3, the DNA is TGTGCCAGTAGTATAGCAACTCCCAGCAATCAGCCCCAGCATTTT. This chain connects TRBV19 to TRBJ1-5; D uncertain. The CDR3 is made up of 15 amino acids. CDR1 and CDR2 from the germline V gene are LNHDA and SQIVND (reference sequence). Between the trimmed V and J ends, which lost 1 base and 1 base, there was a span of 8 bases.

This clonotype was seen many times. The genes are TRBV10-3 and TRBJ1-5; D is perhaps TRBD1 (5 bases). Germline-derived CDR1 and CDR2 are ENHRY and SYGVKD. The CDR3 loop spans 13 amino acids. Trimming pared 3 bases from V and 10 bases from J, leaving 13 bases between. CDR3 in DNA: TGTGCCATCAGTGACACGGGGCCTGATCCCCAGCATTTT. It yields the protein CAISDTGPDPQHF.

Points on this clonotype: At one boundary the junction diverges from the germline segment, which might be a read error. The chain combines TRBV20-1 with TRBJ1-1, with a possible D match to TRBD1 (5 bases). The CDR3 length is 17 residues. Germline CDR1 reads DFQATT; CDR2 reads SNEGSKA (reference sequence). The CDR3 loop reads CSARGLTEPIPNTEAFF. CDR3 bases: TGCAGTGCCAGAGGACTGACAGAGCCCATTCCAAACACTGAAGCTTTCTTT.